This T cell receptor (beta chain) comes out of a study of T cell repertoires in cytomegalovirus infection. Study information: Indications of both CMV infection and matching HLA type were provided by public TCR beta signatures.

Study observations and caveats: The ex vivo response was dominated by HLA-C-restricted CMV-specific TCR beta clonotypes.

This clonotype was observed at least ten times. Its antigen is not known. TCRdb itself ran the reads through MiXCR, one entry per CDR3 protein. The table has around 770,000 distinct CDR3 sequences, around 29% seen once; the top ten hold around 14%. Germline CDR1 reads MNHEY; CDR2 reads SVGAGI. CDR3 length: 14 amino acids. Trimming took off 0 bases at V and 0 bases at J, with 5 bases between the two ends. This specimen consisted of cultured CD8+ T cells from PBMCs, obtained from culture after CMV antigen stimulation. The gene calls are TRBV6-5 and TRBJ1-1; unclear D gene. This TCR was recovered from a human donor in good health (CMV status not recorded). Some clones in this sample may be carry-over from other donors' samples. CDR3 nucleotide sequence: TGTGCCAGCAGTTACTCGTTCATGAACACTGAAGCTTTCTTT. Its protein is CASSYSFMNTEAFF.